The 20 T cell receptor beta chains in this list originate from one sample, sequenced in a study of blood T cell repertoires in COVID-19. Repertoires were generated with immunoSEQ multiplex PCR, while TCRdb's copy carries only in-frame clones and drops some. The sample has 120,000 to 150,000 clones; roughly 84% are singletons. Sequenced: PBMCs or T cells enriched from blood (not recorded which). All receptors derive from a woman in her fifties or sixties who had been exposed to COVID-19.

The gene calls are TRBV5-6 and TRBJ1-2, with 8 bases identical to TRBD1. There are 14 residues in the CDR3. Trimming removed 4 bases from V and 6 bases from J; junction bases left unmatched: 8. Germline loops: CDR1 SGHDT, CDR2 YYEEEE. The CDR3 DNA sequence: TGTGCCAGCAGCCCCGGACAGGGATTAGATGGCTACACCTTC. Amino acid sequence: CASSPGQGLDGYTF.

The V gene is TRBV4-3, the J gene TRBJ2-1; TRBD2 agrees at 12 bases. The J segment lost 7 bases and the V segment lost 1 base, leaving 2 bases of the junction unmatched. CDR3 length: 15 amino acids. Germline V CDR1 and CDR2: LGHNA, YSLEER. The CDR3 reads CASSQVTSGRNEQFF. The CDR3 region has the DNA TGCGCCAGCAGCCAAGTAACTAGCGGGAGGAATGAGCAGTTCTTC.

The sample holds one count of this clone. The CDR3 DNA reads as TGTGCCAGCAGCGTAGGGTCGCCACAGGCAGAAGCTTTCTTT. It yields the protein CASSVGSPQAEAFF. V usage is TRBV9 and J usage is TRBJ1-1; possibly TRBD1 for D (5 bases). CDR1 is SGDLS and CDR2 is YYNGEE in the germline V gene. The CDR3 runs to 14 residues. The V gene lost 0 bases and the J gene lost 8 bases, with 14 bases spanning the gap.

The chain links TRBV7-8 to TRBJ2-5; 10 bases are shared with TRBD2. The CDR3 length is 15 residues. The germline V gene has CDR1 SGHVS and CDR2 FQNEAQ. V gave up 2 bases and J gave up 5 bases; unmatched junction bases: 5. The CDR3 DNA sequence: TGTGCCAGCAGCTTACTAGCGGGGGAGTTTGAGACCCAGTACTTC. Its translation: CASSLLAGEFETQYF.

This rearrangement joins TRBV7-9 to TRBJ2-1; D perhaps matches TRBD1 (6 bases). Trimming removed 3 bases at V and 5 bases at J, with 11 bases between. This CDR3 has 14 residues. Germline CDR1 SEHNR, CDR2 FQNEAQ (reference sequence). CDR3 coding DNA: TGTGCCAGCAGCTTCGTGGGGGCACACAATGAGCAGTTCTTC. Protein: CASSFVGAHNEQFF.

Points on this clone: The same CDR3 arises from other DNA sequences in this sample as well. The V and J genes are TRBV27 and TRBJ2-7, with D maybe TRBD1 (6 bases). The V gene lost 5 bases and the J gene lost 4 bases, with 9 bases spanning the gap. Germline loops: CDR1 MNHEY, CDR2 SMNVEV (reference sequence). CDR3 length equals 12 residues. The CDR3 loop is CASSPTGYEQYF. In DNA, the CDR3 is TGTGCCAGCAGTCCCACAGGGTACGAGCAGTACTTC.

This clone appeared a few times. This chain connects TRBV10-3 to TRBJ1-1; 7 bases align to TRBD1. The ends lost 2 bases at V and 3 bases at J; junction bases unmatched: 0. Germline loops: CDR1 ENHRY, CDR2 SYGVKD. The CDR3 has 13 residues. CDR3 sequence reads: CAISEGQDTEAFF. The CDR3 bases are TGTGCCATCAGTGAGGGACAGGACACTGAAGCTTTCTTT.

This clone has only one observation. The CDR3 DNA reads as TGCGCCAGCAGCCCTGCGGGGGGGCGGGAGACCCAGTACTTC. Amino acids: CASSPAGGRETQYF. This chain connects TRBV5-1 to TRBJ2-5; 9 bases map to TRBD2. From germline, CDR1 is SGHRS and CDR2 YFSETQ. The CDR3 has 14 residues. The J segment lost 5 bases and the V segment lost 4 bases, leaving 6 bases of the junction unmatched.

This clone occurred a few times. Here the CDR3 reads CATSGMSGSGITGELFF. The CDR3 DNA reads TGTGCCACCAGCGGCATGTCGGGTTCGGGGATTACCGGGGAGCTGTTTTTT. The V gene is TRBV24-1, the J gene TRBJ2-2; a weak D match, TRBD2 (5 bases). Germline V gene lookup returns CDR1 KGHDR and CDR2 SFDVKD. CDR3 length equals 17 residues. The V gene lost 7 bases and the J gene lost 5 bases, with 22 bases spanning the gap.

This chain joins TRBV19 and TRBJ1-3; 9 bases line up with TRBD1. Germline-derived CDR1 and CDR2 are LNHDA and SQIVND (reference sequence). The CDR3 length is 17 residues. V trimming: 4 bases; J trimming: 3 bases; junction bases outside the gene matches: 10. CDR3 sequence (DNA): TGTGCCAGTAGTACCCCTTGGGACAGGGAAGGTGGAAACACCATATATTTT. Translating gives CASSTPWDREGGNTIYF.

The rearrangement uses TRBV5-1 and TRBJ2-2, with 9 bases that match TRBD1. This CDR3 has 18 amino acids. V shed 0 bases and J 6 bases; nucleotides not matched to a gene: 12. Germline V gene data show CDR1 as SGHRS and CDR2 as YFSETQ. The CDR3 reads CASSLVMTTGGASGELFF. The CDR3 DNA reads TGCGCCAGCAGCTTGGTGATGACTACAGGGGGCGCTTCCGGGGAGCTGTTTTTT.

This chain connects TRBV30 to TRBJ1-5; D possibly corresponds to TRBD1 (5 bases). The length of the CDR3 is 13 residues. Germline V gene sequence: CDR1 GTSNPN, CDR2 SVGIG (reference sequence). The ends were cut back, 4 bases at V and 6 bases at J, with 13 bases in the middle. The CDR3: CAWTQGGGQPQHF. The DNA for the CDR3 is TGTGCCTGGACTCAGGGTGGTGGTCAGCCCCAGCATTTT.

The V and J genes are TRBV3-1 (or the pseudogene TRBV3-2) and TRBJ2-3, with TRBD2 identical over 7 bases. The CDR3 consists of 17 residues. The germline CDR1 and CDR2 sequences are LGHDT and YNNKEL (reference sequence). V lost 2 bases and J lost 3; bases outside the gene matches: 11. In DNA form, the CDR3 reads TGTGCCAGCAGCCAACGAACCAGCGGGGTCGGGACAGATACGCAGTATTTT. It encodes CASSQRTSGVGTDTQYF.

In regard to this clone: Because the CDR3's place on the DNA is in doubt, the DNA is left out and the CDR3 is given as listed by TCRdb. This sequence joins TRBV12-3 or TRBV12-4 and TRBJ1-1. The CDR3 has 12 amino acids, counting both end residues. This chain's CDR3 is CASSSSYTEAFF.

J is TRBJ2-2 and V is TRBV6-5, with D possibly matching TRBD1 (6 bases). There are 16 residues in the CDR3. The V gene lost 0 bases and the J gene lost 5 bases, with 13 bases spanning the gap. Germline CDR1 and CDR2: MNHEY and SVGAGI. The CDR3 region is CASSYSWQGITGELFF. CDR3 coding DNA: TGTGCCAGCAGTTACTCGTGGCAGGGGATTACCGGGGAGCTGTTTTTT.

The CDR3 region has the DNA TGTGCCACCCCCCGGACCGGGACAGGGGATCCAACAACTAATGAAAAACTGTTTTTT. Translated: CATPRTGTGDPTTNEKLFF. This chain connects TRBV19 to TRBJ1-4, with 10 bases aligning to TRBD1. Germline values: CDR1 LNHDA, CDR2 SQIVND (reference sequence). This CDR3 region has 19 residues. Trimming took 10 bases from V and 0 from J; bases not matched to a gene: 17.

This clone has a single count. This sequence joins TRBV27 and TRBJ2-5; a possible D gene is TRBD1 (5 bases). The germline CDR1 and CDR2 sequences are MNHEY and SMNVEV (reference sequence). V gave up 6 bases and J gave up 5 bases, with 16 bases separating them. The CDR3 runs 14 residues. The CDR3 DNA is TGTGCCAGCAGCGTGAGTAGGGGCCAGGAGACCCAGTACTTC. This codes for CASSVSRGQETQYF.

The J gene is TRBJ1-1, the V gene TRBV11-2; 8 bases fit TRBD1. J lost 3 bases, V lost 3 bases, and 6 bases had no gene match. Germline V gene sequence: CDR1 SGHAT, CDR2 FQNNGV. This CDR3 has 15 amino acids. The CDR3 DNA reads TGTGCCAGCAGCTTGGGAACAGGGGGAGACACTGAAGCTTTCTTT. It yields the protein CASSLGTGGDTEAFF.

This clone is a singleton in its sample. V is TRBV10-3 and J is TRBJ2-1, with 10 bases matching TRBD2. From germline, CDR1 is ENHRY and CDR2 SYGVKD. CDR3 length: 17 amino acids. V lost 4 bases to trimming and J lost 6 bases; unmatched junction nucleotides: 12. CDR3 coding DNA: TGTGCCATCAGTGGGGGAGACTCTAGCGGGAGAACCAATGAGCAGTTCTTC. Its translation is CAISGGDSSGRTNEQFF.

The chain is built from TRBV21-1 and TRBJ2-3; the tabulated D call, TRBD2, remains unverified against the DNA. TRBV21-1 is termed a pseudogene. The CDR3 contains 15 residues. CDR3 sequence: CASSPGTSETDTQYF. CDR3 in DNA: TGTGCCAGCAGCCCCGGGACTAGCGAGACAGATACGCAGTATTTT.